This T cell receptor beta chain came from a study of control samples from healthy donors and cancer patients. Germline V CDR1 and CDR2: SGDLS, YYNGEE. There are 17 residues in the CDR3. After removal of 4 bases from V and 9 bases from J, the junction contained 18 bases not matched to a gene. Clones were sequenced by immunoSEQ multiplex PCR, and TCRdb holds only the in-frame ones, with some missing. The table includes more than 95,000 clones, roughly 92% detected once. Sequencing was performed on PBMCs. The receptor was derived from a man older than 75 with head and neck cancer. The rearrangement links TRBV9 to TRBJ2-1; 8 bases map to TRBD1. The CDR3 loop is CASSSRHFWTGSSEQFF. The CDR3 nucleotides read TGTGCCAGCAGCTCCCGACACTTTTGGACAGGGTCGAGTGAGCAGTTCTTC.